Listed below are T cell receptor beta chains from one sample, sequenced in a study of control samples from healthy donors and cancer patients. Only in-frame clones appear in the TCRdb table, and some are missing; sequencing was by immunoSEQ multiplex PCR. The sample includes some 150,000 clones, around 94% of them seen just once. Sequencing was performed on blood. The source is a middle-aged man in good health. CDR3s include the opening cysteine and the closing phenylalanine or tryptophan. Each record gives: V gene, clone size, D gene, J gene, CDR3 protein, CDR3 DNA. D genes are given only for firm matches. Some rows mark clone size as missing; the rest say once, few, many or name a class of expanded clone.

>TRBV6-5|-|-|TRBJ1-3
CASSYITGMNTIYF
TGTGCCAGCAGTTATATCACAGGGATGAACACCATATATTTT
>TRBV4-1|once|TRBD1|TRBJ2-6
CASSHKKRKGQGFSGANVLTF
TGCGCCAGCAGCCACAAAAAACGAAAGGGACAGGGGTTTTCTGGGGCCAACGTCCTGACTTTC
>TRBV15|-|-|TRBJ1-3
CATSRDLRHRGSGNTIYF
TGTGCCACCAGCAGAGATCTTCGGCACCGAGGCTCTGGAAACACCATATATTTT
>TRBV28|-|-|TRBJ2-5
CASSLRPLGRETQYF
TGTGCCAGCAGTTTACGCCCCCTGGGTAGAGAGACCCAGTACTTC
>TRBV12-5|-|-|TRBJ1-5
CASGLNQPQHF
TGTGCTAGTGGTCTTAATCAGCCCCAGCATTTT
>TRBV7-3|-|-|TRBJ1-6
CASSQSLNSPLHF
TGTGCCAGCAGCCAGAGCCTTAATTCACCCCTCCACTTT
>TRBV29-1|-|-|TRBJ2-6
CSVDSDSGANVLTF
TGCAGCGTTGATTCAGACTCTGGGGCCAACGTCCTGACTTTC
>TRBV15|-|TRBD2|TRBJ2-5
CATSRGTSGYQESQYF
TGTGCCACCAGCAGAGGCACTAGCGGATACCAAGAGTCCCAGTACTTC
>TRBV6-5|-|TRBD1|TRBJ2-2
CASSSGDRDTGELFF
TGTGCCAGCAGTTCCGGGGACAGGGACACCGGGGAGCTGTTTTTT
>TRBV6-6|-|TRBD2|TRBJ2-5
CASSNGLAGGQETQYF
TGTGCCAGCAGTAATGGACTAGCGGGGGGGCAGGAGACCCAGTACTTC
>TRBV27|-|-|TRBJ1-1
CASSPQRNTEAFF
TGTGCCAGCAGTCCACAGAGGAACACTGAAGCTTTCTTT
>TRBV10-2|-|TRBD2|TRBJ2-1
CASRGLAGTNYNEQFF
TGCGCCAGCAGGGGACTAGCGGGGACCAATTACAATGAGCAGTTCTTC
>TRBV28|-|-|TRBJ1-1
CASNLKIGQGGTEAFF
TGTGCCAGCAACCTGAAGATTGGACAAGGTGGGACTGAAGCTTTCTTT
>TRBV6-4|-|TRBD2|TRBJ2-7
CASSDSAGGTMPYEQYF
TGTGCCAGCAGTGACTCGGCAGGAGGGACTATGCCCTACGAGCAGTACTTC
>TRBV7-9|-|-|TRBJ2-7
CASSLEGGTYYEQYF
TGTGCCAGCAGCTTAGAAGGCGGCACCTACTACGAGCAGTACTTC
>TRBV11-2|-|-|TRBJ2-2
CASSLDSNSLNTGELFF
TGTGCCAGCAGCTTAGATAGCAATAGCTTGAACACCGGGGAGCTGTTTTTT
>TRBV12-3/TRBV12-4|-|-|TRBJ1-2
CASKPPGYYGYTF
TGTGCCAGCAAGCCCCCGGGGTACTATGGCTACACCTTC
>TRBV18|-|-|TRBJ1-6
CASSPSSRSPLHF
TGTGCCAGCTCACCAAGCTCCAGATCACCCCTCCACTTT
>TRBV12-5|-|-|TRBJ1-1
CASGLVPVLTANMNTEAFF
TGTGCTAGTGGTTTGGTACCCGTTTTGACGGCCAACATGAACACTGAAGCTTTCTTT
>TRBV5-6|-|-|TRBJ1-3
CASSLQGRVRGNTIYF
TGTGCCAGCAGCTTGCAGGGCAGGGTCCGTGGAAACACCATATATTTT
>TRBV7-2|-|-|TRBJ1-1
CASSLQRETEAFF
TGTGCCAGCAGCCTACAGAGAGAGACTGAAGCTTTCTTT
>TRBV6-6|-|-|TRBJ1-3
CASSYSVKYTIYF
TGTGCCAGCAGTTACTCAGTTAAATACACCATATATTTT
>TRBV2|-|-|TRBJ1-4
CASSGNRGRNEKLFF
TGTGCCAGCAGTGGGAATAGGGGGAGGAATGAAAAACTGTTTTTT
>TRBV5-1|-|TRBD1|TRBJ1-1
CASSLGQGTITEAFF
TGCGCCAGCAGCCTTGGACAGGGAACAATCACTGAAGCTTTCTTT
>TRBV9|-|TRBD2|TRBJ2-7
CASSVEAAGGVHEQYF
TGTGCCAGCAGCGTGGAGGCTGCGGGGGGGGTCCACGAGCAGTACTTC
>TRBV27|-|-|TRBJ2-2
CASSLYQNTGELFF
TGTGCCAGCAGTTTATACCAGAACACCGGGGAGCTGTTTTTT
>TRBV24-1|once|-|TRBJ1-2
CATSDPRGYTF
TGTGCCACCAGTGACCCCCGTGGCTACACCTTC
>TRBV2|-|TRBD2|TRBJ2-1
CASRKETSRSSYNEQFF
TGTGCCAGTCGAAAGGAGACTAGCCGAAGCTCCTACAATGAGCAGTTCTTC
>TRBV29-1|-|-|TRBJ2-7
CSVRTVRAWGEQYF
TGCAGCGTTCGGACCGTCCGGGCCTGGGGCGAGCAGTACTTC
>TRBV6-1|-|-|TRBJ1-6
CASSEGHTGRGYNSPLHF
TGTGCCAGCAGTGAAGGTCACACAGGGAGAGGGTATAATTCACCCCTCCACTTT
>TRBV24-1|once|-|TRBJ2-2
CATSEGVNTGELFF
TGTGCCACCAGTGAAGGGGTGAACACCGGGGAGCTGTTTTTT
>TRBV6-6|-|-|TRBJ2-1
CASSYKAEYNEQFF
TGTGCCAGCAGTTATAAGGCAGAGTACAATGAGCAGTTCTTC